The rows below give T cell receptor beta chains drawn from one sample of a study of control samples from healthy donors and cancer patients. The assay was immunoSEQ multiplex PCR, and TCRdb's table has in-frame clones only and misses some. The repertoire holds approximately 150,000 clones, with around 88% as singletons. Material for sequencing was blood. Receptor source: a man younger than 35 in good health. The CDR3 runs from the conserved cysteine through the conserved F or W. D genes are given only for firm matches. Clone size is shown for a subset of rows, as once, few, many or a class of expanded clone.

v_gene	d_gene	abundance	len	j_gene	CDR3nt	CDR3aa
TRBV4-3	-	once	15	TRBJ1-3	TGCGCCAGCAGCCAGGACGCTAACTCTGGAAACACCATATATTTT	CASSQDANSGNTIYF
TRBV28	TRBD2	-	18	TRBJ2-2	TGTGCCAGCAGCCAGGGGGGACCAGCGGGGGGTCGCACCGGGGAGCTGTTTTTT	CASSQGGPAGGRTGELFF
TRBV6-6	-	-	11	TRBJ1-4	TGTGCCAGCTCGTTGGATGAAAAACTGTTTTTT	CASSLDEKLFF
TRBV5-1	-	-	14	TRBJ2-3	TGCGCCAGCAGCTTGGGGGGTAGCACAGATACGCAGTATTTT	CASSLGGSTDTQYF
TRBV28	-	-	12	TRBJ2-1	TGTGCCAGCAGTCTGGGATACAATGAGCAGTTCTTC	CASSLGYNEQFF
TRBV5-8	-	once	17	TRBJ2-3	TGTGCCAGCAGCTTTCCCCCGGCCCAGACTAGCACAGATACGCAGTATTTT	CASSFPPAQTSTDTQYF
TRBV27	TRBD1	-	15	TRBJ1-2	TGTGCCAGCAGTCGGGACAGGGCCTTTAACTATGGCTACACCTTC	CASSRDRAFNYGYTF
TRBV7-3	TRBD2	few	15	TRBJ2-1	TGTGCCAGCAGCCGAGGGACTAGCGCTGGGAATGAGCAGTTCTTC	CASSRGTSAGNEQFF
TRBV7-6	TRBD1	-	13	TRBJ2-7	TGTGCCAGCAGCCCGACAGGGTGGTACGAGCAGTACTTC	CASSPTGWYEQYF
TRBV30	-	-	13	TRBJ1-6	TGTGCCTGGAGGACAGCTTATAATTCACCCCTCCACTTT	CAWRTAYNSPLHF
TRBV28	-	-	15	TRBJ1-5	TGTGCCAGCATGAGATCACTCACCAAGGACCAGCCCCAGCATTTT	CASMRSLTKDQPQHF
TRBV4-3	TRBD2	once	17	TRBJ2-1	TGCGCCAGCAGCCAAGATTTGGGGCGGGGGGTCTACAATGAGCAGTTCTTC	CASSQDLGRGVYNEQFF
TRBV6-5	TRBD2	-	12	TRBJ2-3	TGTGCCAGCAAACTAGCGGGGGATACGCAGTATTTT	CASKLAGDTQYF
TRBV28	-	-	17	TRBJ1-1	TGTGCCAGCAGCCCAGCCGGGGGGTATCCCCTGAACACTGAAGCTTTCTTT	CASSPAGGYPLNTEAFF
TRBV21-1	-	-	13	TRBJ2-5	TGTGCCAGCAGCAAAGGGTACCAAGAGACCCAGTACTTC	CASSKGYQETQYF